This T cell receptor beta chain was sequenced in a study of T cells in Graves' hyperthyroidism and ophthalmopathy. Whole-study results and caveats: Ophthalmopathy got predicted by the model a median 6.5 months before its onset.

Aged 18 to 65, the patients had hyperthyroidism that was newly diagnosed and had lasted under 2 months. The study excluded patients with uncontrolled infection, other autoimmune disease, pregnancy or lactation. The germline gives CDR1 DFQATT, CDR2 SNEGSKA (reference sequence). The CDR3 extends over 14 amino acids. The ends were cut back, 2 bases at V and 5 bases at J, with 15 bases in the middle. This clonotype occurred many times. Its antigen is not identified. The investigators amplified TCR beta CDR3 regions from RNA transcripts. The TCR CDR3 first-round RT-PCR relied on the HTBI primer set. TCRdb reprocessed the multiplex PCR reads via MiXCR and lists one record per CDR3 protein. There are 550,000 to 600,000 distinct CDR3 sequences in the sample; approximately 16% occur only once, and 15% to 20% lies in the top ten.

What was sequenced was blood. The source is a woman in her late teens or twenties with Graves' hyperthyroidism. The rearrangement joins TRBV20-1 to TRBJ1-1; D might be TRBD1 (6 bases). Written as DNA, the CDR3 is TGCAGTGCTAGACGGGGGCGCGTCGAAACTGAAGCTTTCTTT. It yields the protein CSARRGRVETEAFF.